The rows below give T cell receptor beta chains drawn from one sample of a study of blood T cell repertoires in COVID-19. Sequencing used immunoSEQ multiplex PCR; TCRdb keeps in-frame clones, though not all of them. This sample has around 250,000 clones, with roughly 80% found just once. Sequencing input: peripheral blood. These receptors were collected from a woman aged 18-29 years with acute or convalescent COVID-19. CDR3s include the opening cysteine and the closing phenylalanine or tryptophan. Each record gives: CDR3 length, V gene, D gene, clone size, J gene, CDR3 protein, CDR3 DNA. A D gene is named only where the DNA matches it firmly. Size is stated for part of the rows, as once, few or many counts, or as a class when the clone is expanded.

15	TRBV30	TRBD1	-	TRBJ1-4	CAWLANRGQGEKLFF	TGTGCCTGGTTGGCAAACAGGGGGCAGGGTGAAAAACTGTTTTTT
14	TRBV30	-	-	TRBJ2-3	CAWSSVLEFDTQYF	TGTGCCTGGAGTTCCGTACTCGAGTTCGATACGCAGTATTTT
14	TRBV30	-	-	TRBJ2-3	CAWSGGGNTGTQYF	TGTGCCTGGAGTGGGGGCGGGAATACGGGTACGCAGTATTTT
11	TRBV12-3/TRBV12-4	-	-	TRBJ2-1	CASRASIEQFF	TGTGCCAGCAGGGCTAGCATTGAGCAGTTCTTC
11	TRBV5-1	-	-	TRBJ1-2	CASSGEGGYTF	TGCGCCAGCAGCGGGGAGGGGGGCTACACCTTC
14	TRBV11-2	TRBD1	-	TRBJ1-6	CASSPGQGSSPLHF	TGTGCCAGCAGCCCCGGACAGGGAAGCTCACCCCTCCACTTT
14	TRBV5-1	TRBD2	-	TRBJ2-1	CASSPGTSWDEQFF	TGCGCCAGCAGCCCGGGGACTAGCTGGGATGAGCAGTTCTTC
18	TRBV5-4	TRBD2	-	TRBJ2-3	CASSPGGFGSSGTDTQYF	TGTGCCAGCAGCCCGGGAGGGTTCGGGTCTAGCGGCACAGATACGCAGTATTTT
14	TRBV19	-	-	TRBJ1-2	CASSIDRGIYGYTF	TGTGCCAGTAGTATAGATAGGGGAATCTATGGCTACACCTTC
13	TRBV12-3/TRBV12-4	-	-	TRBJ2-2	CASSFARSGELFF	TGTGCCAGCAGTTTTGCGCGATCCGGGGAGCTGTTTTTT
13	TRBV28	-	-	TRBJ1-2	CASSITTSRGYTF	TGTGCCAGCAGTATTACTACCTCTCGGGGCTACACCTTC
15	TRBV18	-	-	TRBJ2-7	CASSPRALLNYEQYF	TGTGCCAGCTCACCCCGCGCGCTGCTAAACTACGAGCAGTACTTC
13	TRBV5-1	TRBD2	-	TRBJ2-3	CASSLPGGDTQYF	TGCGCCAGCAGTTTGCCGGGAGGGGATACGCAGTATTTT
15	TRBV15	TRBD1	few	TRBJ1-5	CATSRGQGTNQPQHF	TGTGCCACCAGCAGAGGACAGGGAACGAATCAGCCCCAGCATTTT
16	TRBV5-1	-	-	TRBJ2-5	CASSPRTLGGRETQYF	TGCGCCAGCAGCCCGCGGACCCTGGGGGGGCGGGAGACCCAGTACTTC
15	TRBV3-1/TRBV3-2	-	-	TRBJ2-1	CASSPDYSSYNEQFF	TGTGCCAGCAGCCCTGATTATAGCTCCTACAATGAGCAGTTCTTC
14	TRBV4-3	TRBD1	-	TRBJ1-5	CASSQGTDNQPQHF	TGCGCCAGCAGCCAGGGGACAGACAATCAGCCCCAGCATTTT
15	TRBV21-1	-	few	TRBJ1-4	CASSKGGTGREKLFF	TGTGCCAGCAGCAAAGGGGGGACAGGGAGGGAAAAACTGTTTTTT
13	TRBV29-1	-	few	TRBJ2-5	CSVVISGRETQYF	TGCAGCGTCGTGATTAGCGGACGAGAGACCCAGTACTTC
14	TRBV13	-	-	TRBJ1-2	CASNQMGQSYGYTF	TGTGCCAGCAACCAGATGGGGCAGAGCTATGGCTACACCTTC
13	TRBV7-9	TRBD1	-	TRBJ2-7	CASSLGGAVEQYF	TGTGCCAGCAGCCTAGGGGGCGCGGTCGAGCAGTACTTC
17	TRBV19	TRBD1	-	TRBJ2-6	CASSEGQGRSGANVLTF	TGTGCCAGTAGTGAGGGACAGGGAAGGTCTGGGGCCAACGTCCTGACTTTC
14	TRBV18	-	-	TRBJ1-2	CASSPTLGGYGYTF	TGTGCCAGCTCACCGACCCTGGGAGGCTATGGCTACACCTTC
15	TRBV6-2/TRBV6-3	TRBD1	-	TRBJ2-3	CASSPREQGPDTQYF	TGTGCCAGCAGCCCCCGTGAACAGGGGCCAGATACGCAGTATTTT
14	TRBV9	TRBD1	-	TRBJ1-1	CASAGGRENTEAFF	TGTGCCAGTGCAGGGGGCAGAGAAAACACTGAAGCTTTCTTT
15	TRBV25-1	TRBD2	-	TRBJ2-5	CASSEFGGKTETQYF	TGTGCCAGCAGTGAATTCGGGGGGAAAACAGAGACCCAGTACTTC
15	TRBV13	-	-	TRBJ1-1	CASSPTGMVNTEAFF	TGTGCCAGCAGCCCAACGGGGATGGTGAACACTGAAGCTTTCTTT
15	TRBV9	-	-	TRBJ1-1	CASSPLLHGNTEAFF	TGTGCCAGCAGCCCCCTGCTCCACGGGAACACTGAAGCTTTCTTT
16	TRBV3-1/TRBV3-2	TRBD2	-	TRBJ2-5	CASSQDLAGVSETQYF	TGTGCCAGCAGCCAAGACCTAGCGGGAGTCAGTGAGACCCAGTACTTC
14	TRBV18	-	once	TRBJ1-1	CASSPGGPLPEAFF	TGTGCCAGCTCTCCGGGGGGCCCTCTGCCTGAAGCTTTCTTT
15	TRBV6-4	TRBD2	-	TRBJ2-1	CASSGLAGAGNEQFF	TGTGCCAGCAGTGGCCTAGCGGGAGCAGGAAATGAGCAGTTCTTC
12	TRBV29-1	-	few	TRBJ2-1	CSAQRLGGEQFF	TGCAGCGCCCAAAGGCTAGGCGGTGAGCAGTTCTTC
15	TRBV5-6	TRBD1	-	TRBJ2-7	CASSFVDRGSSEQYF	TGTGCCAGCAGCTTTGTGGACAGGGGTTCGTCCGAGCAGTACTTC
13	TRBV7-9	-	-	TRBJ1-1	CASSLFLNTEAFF	TGTGCCAGCAGCTTATTCTTGAACACTGAAGCTTTCTTT
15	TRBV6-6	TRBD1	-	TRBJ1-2	CASSHPGQGDDGYTF	TGTGCCAGCAGCCACCCGGGACAGGGGGATGATGGCTACACCTTC
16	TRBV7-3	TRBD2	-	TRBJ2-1	CASSPSTSGRPHEQFF	TGTGCCAGCAGCCCCTCGACTAGCGGGAGACCTCATGAGCAGTTCTTC
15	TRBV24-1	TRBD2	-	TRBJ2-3	CATSDFSGSSDTQYF	TGTGCCACCAGTGATTTTAGCGGGTCATCAGATACGCAGTATTTT
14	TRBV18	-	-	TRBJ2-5	CASSPQGSQETQYF	TGTGCCAGCTCACCTCAGGGTTCCCAAGAGACCCAGTACTTC
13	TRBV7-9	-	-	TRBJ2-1	CASTRSSYNEQFF	TGTGCCAGCACCCGTAGTTCCTACAATGAGCAGTTCTTC
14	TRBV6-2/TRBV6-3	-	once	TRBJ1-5	CASSRDSYNQPQHF	TGTGCCAGCAGCCGAGACAGTTACAATCAGCCCCAGCATTTT
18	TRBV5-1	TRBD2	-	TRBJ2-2	CASSPTLSGRVNTGELFF	TGCGCCAGCAGCCCAACCCTAAGCGGGAGGGTGAACACCGGGGAGCTGTTTTTT
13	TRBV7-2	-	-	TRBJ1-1	CASSLQRTTEAFF	TGTGCCAGCAGCTTACAGCGCACGACCGAAGCTTTCTTT
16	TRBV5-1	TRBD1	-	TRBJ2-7	CASSLERQGATYEQYF	TGCGCCAGCAGCTTGGAGAGACAGGGGGCTACCTACGAGCAGTACTTC
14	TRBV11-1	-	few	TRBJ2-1	CASSLRRGANEQFF	TGTGCCAGCAGCTTACGACGGGGGGCTAATGAGCAGTTCTTC
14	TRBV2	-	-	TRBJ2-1	CATGWSAGDNEQFF	TGTGCCACCGGATGGTCGGCGGGCGACAATGAGCAGTTCTTC
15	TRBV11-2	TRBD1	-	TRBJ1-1	CASSSSDRGDTEAFF	TGTGCCAGCAGCTCTTCTGACAGGGGGGACACTGAAGCTTTCTTT